Presented here are 24 T cell receptor beta chains from one specimen sequenced in a study of low-dose radiotherapy and immunotherapy resistance in tumors. TCR amplification involved 20 PCR cycles with a constant-region primer and V-primer adapter. TCRdb itself ran the reads through MiXCR, one entry per CDR3 protein. The repertoire holds approximately 52,000 distinct CDR3 sequences, around 35% seen once, with around 8% in the top ten. The time point was: after trial treatment. The treatment: LDRT plus nivolumab, ipilimumab, low-dose cyclophosphamide and aspirin (RACIN trial). Material: PBMCs, obtained after low-dose radiotherapy plus immunotherapy. Receptors were obtained from a male donor with rectosigmoid adenocarcinoma.

This clonotype was seen ten or more times. This chain uses TRBV29-1 with TRBJ2-3; TRBD1 or TRBD2 may be the D gene (5 bases each). The ends were cut back, 8 bases at V and 4 bases at J, with 19 bases in the middle. Germline lookup yields CDR1 SQVTM and CDR2 ANQGSEA. This CDR3 is built from 14 residues. The CDR3 loop is CSILRGAGADTQYF. CDR3 DNA sequence: TGCAGCATACTTCGAGGGGCCGGGGCAGATACGCAGTATTTT.

This clonotype appeared many times. The V and J genes are TRBV9 and TRBJ2-7, with 10 bases matching TRBD2. The CDR3 length is 14 residues. From germline, CDR1 is SGDLS and CDR2 YYNGEE. V was clipped by 7 bases and J by 0 bases; unmatched bases: 4. The CDR3 is CASGASGSSYEQYF. Here the CDR3 DNA reads TGTGCCAGCGGGGCTAGCGGGAGCTCCTACGAGCAGTACTTC. Full variable domain (missing parts from reference TRBV9 and TRBJ2-7): DSGVTQTPKHLITATGQRVTLRCSPRSGDLSVYWYQQSLDQGLQFLIQYYNGEERAKGNILERFSAQQFPDLHSELNLSSLELGDSALYFCASGASGSSYEQYFGPGTRLTVT.

The chain joins TRBV28 to TRBJ2-4; D is perhaps TRBD1 or TRBD2 (7 bases each). Between the trimmed V and J ends, which lost 8 bases and 4 bases, there was a span of 21 bases. Germline assignment: CDR1 MDHEN and CDR2 SYDVKM. This CDR3 spans 16 amino acids. The CDR3 DNA is TGTGCCAGCGGGGGGGGACTACGGACAGGAAAAAACATTCAGTACTTC. Protein sequence: CASGGGLRTGKNIQYF.

This clonotype was picked up many times. The chain uses TRBV4-3 and TRBJ2-1; D remains unclear. The germline CDR1 and CDR2 sequences are LGHNA and YSLEER. The length of the CDR3 is 13 residues. V shed 0 bases and J shed 4 bases, with 4 bases lying between them. The CDR3 sequence is CASSQDGYNEQFF. In DNA, the CDR3 is TGCGCCAGCAGCCAAGATGGGTACAATGAGCAGTTCTTC.

This clonotype has ten or more counts. This chain connects TRBV6-6 to TRBJ2-1; D call uncertain. Looked up from germline, CDR1 is MNHNY and CDR2 is SVGAGI (reference sequence). V lost 2 bases, J lost 13 bases, and 3 bases lay in between. The CDR3 length is 9 residues. This chain's CDR3 is CASSYPQFF. CDR3 DNA sequence: TGTGCCAGCAGTTACCCCCAGTTCTTC.

This clonotype was detected a few times. This rearrangement joins TRBV7-8 to TRBJ1-4; no firm D call. V was clipped by 3 bases and J by 5 bases, with 13 bases between them. Germline-derived CDR1 and CDR2 are SGHVS and FQNEAQ. CDR3 length: 15 amino acids. CDR3: CASSLDELGNEKLFF. The CDR3 DNA sequence: TGTGCCAGCAGCTTGGACGAATTGGGAAATGAAAAACTGTTTTTT.

As to this clonotype: A read error is the likely source, as a far larger clone sits one nucleotide away. The V and J genes are TRBV23-1 and TRBJ2-1; possibly TRBD2 for D (6 bases). TRBV23-1 is an ORF, with its function uncertain. The CDR3 has 16 amino acids. V lost 2 bases to trimming and J lost 13 bases, with 24 bases between them. CDR3 bases: TGCGCCAGCAGTCAACCGGGAGACCCACCTCAAGAGACCCAGTTCTTC. This gives the protein CASSQPGDPPQETQFF.

In this sample, this clonotype turned up many times. The V gene is TRBV5-1, the J gene TRBJ2-7; D call uncertain. The germline gives CDR1 SGHRS, CDR2 YFSETQ. Trimming shortened V by 1 base and J by 5 bases, and 4 bases separated the two germline ends. This CDR3 is 11 amino acids long. CDR3 nucleotides: TGCGCCAGCAGCTTGCTGAACGAGCAGTACTTC. Encoded protein: CASSLLNEQYF.

This clonotype has ten or more counts. The CDR3 DNA reads as TGTGCCAGCAGCAAAGCTTGGAGGGAGGAGGGGTTCTTC. As protein: CASSKAWREEGFF. The chain has TRBV21-1 and TRBJ2-1; the tabulated D call, TRBD2, remains unverified against the DNA. TRBV21-1 represents a pseudogene. The CDR3 is 13 amino acids.

In its sample, this clonotype was seen many times. The rearrangement joins TRBV6-4 to TRBJ2-3; 10 bases map to TRBD2. V lost 0 bases to trimming and J lost 0 bases; unmatched junction nucleotides: 0. Germline assignment: CDR1 MRHNA and CDR2 SNTAGT. The CDR3 has 16 amino acids. CDR3 amino acids: CASSDSTSGSTDTQYF. The CDR3 nucleotides are TGTGCCAGCAGTGACTCGACTAGCGGGAGCACAGATACGCAGTATTTT.

The J gene is TRBJ1-1, the V gene TRBV5-8, with D maybe TRBD1 (5 bases). Germline V gene data show CDR1 as SGHTS and CDR2 as YDEGEE. The CDR3 is made up of 15 amino acids. V shed 9 bases and J shed 0 bases, with 18 bases lying between them. This CDR3 reads CATNRGSRLNTEAFF. CDR3 DNA sequence: TGTGCCACCAACCGGGGGTCTCGGTTGAACACTGAAGCTTTCTTT.

This clonotype qualifies as medium-sized. CDR3 sequence: CATVNTEAFF. Written as DNA, the CDR3 is TGTGCCACCGTGAACACTGAAGCTTTCTTT. The chain joins TRBV28 to TRBJ1-1; D remains unclear. V gave up 10 bases and J gave up 0 bases, with 3 bases separating them. CDR3 size: 10 residues. Germline V gene data show CDR1 as MDHEN and CDR2 as SYDVKM.

The sample holds many counts of this clonotype. The chain uses TRBV9 and TRBJ2-1, with D maybe TRBD2 (6 bases). Germline lookup yields CDR1 SGDLS and CDR2 YYNGEE. The CDR3 spans 15 residues. V was shortened by 2 bases and J by 3 bases, with 12 bases between the two germline ends. CDR3 nucleotides: TGTGCCAGCAGCGTCCGGGACTCCCTCTACAATGAGCAGTTCTTC. Its translation: CASSVRDSLYNEQFF.

This clonotype was recorded many times. This chain uses TRBV5-5 with TRBJ2-6; D may be TRBD1 (6 bases). CDR1 is SGHKS, CDR2 YYEKEE, per germline (reference sequence). Trimming stripped 4 bases from V and 0 bases from J, with 14 bases between. The CDR3 totals 17 residues. CDR3 loop: CASSTSQGSSGANVLTF. CDR3 coding DNA: TGTGCCAGCAGCACAAGCCAGGGGAGCTCTGGGGCCAACGTCCTGACTTTC.

J is TRBJ1-1 and V is TRBV11-2, with D perhaps TRBD1 (6 bases). The CDR3 covers 14 residues. From germline, CDR1 is SGHAT and CDR2 FQNNGV. V was cut by 4 bases and J by 4 bases, with 13 bases left in between. Here the CDR3 reads CASSSQGGGTEAFF. The CDR3, as DNA: TGTGCCAGCAGCTCACAGGGCGGGGGCACTGAAGCTTTCTTT.

This chain joins TRBV4-3 and TRBJ1-4, with D possibly matching TRBD1 (5 bases). Germline V gene lookup returns CDR1 LGHNA and CDR2 YSLEER. CDR3 length: 15 amino acids. Trimming stripped 8 bases from V and 1 base from J, with 14 bases between. The DNA of the CDR3 is TGCGCCAGCTCAGGGAGGACGGAAACTAATGAAAAACTGTTTTTT. It encodes CASSGRTETNEKLFF.

This clonotype was counted at least ten times. The rearrangement joins TRBV7-2 to TRBJ1-1, with D perhaps TRBD1 (6 bases). The CDR3 totals 15 residues. Germline CDR1 is SGHTA and CDR2 is FQGNSA. Trimming stripped 1 base from V and 0 bases from J, with 9 bases between. CDR3 sequence: CASSLDTGLNTEAFF. CDR3 nucleotide sequence: TGTGCCAGCAGCTTAGATACAGGGTTGAACACTGAAGCTTTCTTT.

This chain links TRBV10-2 with TRBJ2-5; D is unclear. V lost 0 bases and J lost 2, with 7 bases in between. Germline CDR1 reads WSHSY; CDR2 reads SAAADI. This CDR3 is built from 14 residues. The CDR3 here is CASSESGLQETQYF. The CDR3 DNA is TGCGCCAGCAGTGAGTCTGGGCTACAAGAGACCCAGTACTTC.

This clonotype was observed at least ten times. This rearrangement joins TRBV14 to TRBJ2-1, with TRBD1 matching 9 bases. J was trimmed by 3 bases and V by 1 base; bases with no gene match: 7. This CDR3 is 17 amino acids long. CDR1 and CDR2 from the germline V gene are SGHDN and FVKESK. The CDR3 here is CASSQATGGNYYNEQFF. CDR3 bases: TGTGCCAGCAGCCAAGCTACAGGGGGCAATTACTACAATGAGCAGTTCTTC.

This clonotype was recorded a few times. The gene calls are TRBV27 and TRBJ1-5, with D hard to call. From germline, CDR1 is MNHEY and CDR2 SMNVEV (reference sequence). The CDR3 extends over 15 amino acids. The V end lost 0 bases, the J end lost 4 bases, and 10 bases lay between the germline ends. The CDR3 bases are TGTGCCAGCAGTTTATCATCGCAGCCAAATCAGCCCCAGCATTTT. Protein product: CASSLSSQPNQPQHF.

This clonotype was seen at least ten times. The chain carries TRBV13 and TRBJ2-2; D is unclear. Looked up from germline, CDR1 is PRHDT and CDR2 is FYEKMQ (reference sequence). V lost 5 bases and J lost 6, with 16 bases in between. The CDR3 contains 15 residues. CDR3 residues: CASSSRSLIPGELFF. The CDR3 DNA sequence: TGTGCCAGCAGCAGCAGGAGCTTGATCCCCGGGGAGCTGTTTTTT.

This clonotype was seen once. CDR3 loop: CSVGDGSEQYF. The CDR3, as DNA: TGCAGCGTTGGGGACGGGAGCGAGCAGTACTTC. The chain is built from TRBV29-1 and TRBJ2-7; D is perhaps TRBD2 (6 bases). The V end was cut by 4 bases, the J end by 6 bases, with 10 bases between. Germline CDR1 SQVTM, CDR2 ANQGSEA. The CDR3 runs to 11 residues.

This clonotype was observed many times. The J gene is TRBJ2-1, the V gene TRBV12-3 or TRBV12-4, with 13 bases lining up with TRBD2. V lost 7 bases and J lost 5; bases outside the gene matches: 11. The CDR3 runs 17 residues. The CDR3 coding sequence is TGTGCCAGCACCCCACTAGCGGGGGGGCCCTTCAACAATGAGCAGTTCTTC. Residues: CASTPLAGGPFNNEQFF.

By sample share, this clonotype is medium-sized. The V gene is TRBV6-2 or TRBV6-3, the J gene TRBJ2-7; 7 bases match TRBD1. The V and J ends lost 6 bases and 2 bases, in that order; junction bases with no gene match: 4. The CDR3 spans 13 residues. From germline, CDR1 is MNHEY and CDR2 SVGEGT. The CDR3 loop is CASRGQETYEQYF. As DNA, the CDR3 is TGTGCCAGCAGAGGACAGGAGACCTACGAGCAGTACTTC.